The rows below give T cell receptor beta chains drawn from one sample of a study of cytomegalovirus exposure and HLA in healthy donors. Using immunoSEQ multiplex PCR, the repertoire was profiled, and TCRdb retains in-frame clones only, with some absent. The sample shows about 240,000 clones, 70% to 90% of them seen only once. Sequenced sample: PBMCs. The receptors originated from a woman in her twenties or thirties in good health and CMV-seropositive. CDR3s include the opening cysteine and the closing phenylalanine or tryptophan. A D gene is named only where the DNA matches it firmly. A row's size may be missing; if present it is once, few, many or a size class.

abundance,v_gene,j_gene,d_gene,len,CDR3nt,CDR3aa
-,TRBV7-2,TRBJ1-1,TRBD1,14,TGTGCCAGCAGCTTCCCGACAGGGGTGACTGAAGCTTTCTTT,CASSFPTGVTEAFF
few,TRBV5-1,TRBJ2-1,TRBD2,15,TGCGCCAGCAGCTTGACTAGCGGGTTTGACAATGAGCAGTTCTTC,CASSLTSGFDNEQFF
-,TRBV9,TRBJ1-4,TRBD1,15,TGTGCCAGCAGCGTAGGAGGGGACAGCAATGAAAAACTGTTTTTT,CASSVGGDSNEKLFF
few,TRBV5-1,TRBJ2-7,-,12,TGCGCCAGCAGCTTGGACATCTACGAGCAGTACTTC,CASSLDIYEQYF
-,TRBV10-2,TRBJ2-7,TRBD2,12,TGCGCCAGCAGGGGACTAACCTACGAGCAGTACTTC,CASRGLTYEQYF
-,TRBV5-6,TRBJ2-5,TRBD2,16,TGTGCCAGCAGCTTGGAACTAGCGGGAATTGAAGAGACCCAGTACTTC,CASSLELAGIEETQYF
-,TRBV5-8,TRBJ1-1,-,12,TGTGCCAGCAGCCCAGCAGGGTTTGAAGCTTTCTTT,CASSPAGFEAFF
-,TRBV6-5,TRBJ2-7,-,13,TGTGCCAGCAGCCGAGAAGGGGTCTACGAGCAGTACTTC,CASSREGVYEQYF
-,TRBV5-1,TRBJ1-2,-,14,TGCGCCAGCAGCTTGGAACGGGAAAGCTATGGCTACACCTTC,CASSLERESYGYTF
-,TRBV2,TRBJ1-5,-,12,TGTGCCAGCTCGGGGGGCAATCAGCCCCAGCATTTT,CASSGGNQPQHF
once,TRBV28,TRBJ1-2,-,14,TGTGCCAGCAGTTTAGGCCAGCGGAACTATGGCTACACCTTC,CASSLGQRNYGYTF
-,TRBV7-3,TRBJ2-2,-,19,TGTGCCAGCAGCTTAACCCCTCATCCTACGACGACTCCAGGGGGGGAGCTGTTTTTT,CASSLTPHPTTTPGGELFF
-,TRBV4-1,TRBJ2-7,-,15,TGCGCCAGCAGCCAAGTTCCCCCTAGTCCCTACGAGCAGTACTTC,CASSQVPPSPYEQYF
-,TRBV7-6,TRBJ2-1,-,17,TGTGCCAGCAGCTTACAGTTTAGTGGGTTGGGGGCCGATGAGCAGTTCTTC,CASSLQFSGLGADEQFF
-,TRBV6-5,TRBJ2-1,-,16,TGTGCCAGCAGTTACTCCCCCCAGGGTACCTACAATGAGCAGTTCTTC,CASSYSPQGTYNEQFF
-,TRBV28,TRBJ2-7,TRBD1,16,TGTGCCAGCAGTTTATACTCTGGGCAGGGGGTAGGCGAGCAGTACTTC,CASSLYSGQGVGEQYF
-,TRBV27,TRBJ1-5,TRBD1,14,TGTGCCAGCAGCTGGAAGGGGGCAGGCCAGCCCCAGCATTTT,CASSWKGAGQPQHF
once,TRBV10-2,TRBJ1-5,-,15,TGCGCCAGCAGTGTAGGGCCAGGGGGCAATCAGCCCCAGCATTTT,CASSVGPGGNQPQHF
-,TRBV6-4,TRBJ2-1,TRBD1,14,TGTGCCAGCAGGCAAGGGACAGGGGAGGATGAGCAGTTCTTC,CASRQGTGEDEQFF
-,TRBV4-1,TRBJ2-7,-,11,TGCGCCAGCAGCCCAGGGAACGAGCAGTACTTC,CASSPGNEQYF
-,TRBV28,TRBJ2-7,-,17,TGTGCCAGCAGCCTAGACCAGGGACTCCGCCCCCTCTACGAGCAGTACTTC,CASSLDQGLRPLYEQYF
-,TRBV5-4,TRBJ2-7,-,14,TGTGCCAGCAGCTTGGACGGGTTCTCCTACGAGCAGTACTTC,CASSLDGFSYEQYF
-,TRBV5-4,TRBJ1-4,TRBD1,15,TGTGCCAGCAGCTCAAGGGGGCTTTCTAATGAAAAACTGTTTTTT,CASSSRGLSNEKLFF
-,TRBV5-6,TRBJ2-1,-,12,TGTGCCAGCAGCTCGGACTTCCCAGAGAGGCTCTTC,CASSSDFPERLF
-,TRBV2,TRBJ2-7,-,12,TGTGCCAGCACTCCGAGCTCCTACGAGCAGTACTTC,CASTPSSYEQYF
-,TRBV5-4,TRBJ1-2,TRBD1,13,TGTGCCAGCAGCTTAGGGACAGGGCAAGACTACACCTTC,CASSLGTGQDYTF